The 15 T cell receptor beta chains below were found in one sample sequenced in a study of CD8 T cells in ankylosing spondylitis. The study's findings and limits: Characteristic, it appeared, of ankylosing spondylitis blood was a TCR beta motif of about eight highly homologous variants.

Antigens of these TCRs are unknown. TCRdb fed the 5' RACE reads into MiXCR, producing one record per CDR3 protein. The table records 700,000 to 850,000 distinct CDR3 sequences, approximately 12% of them present only once. The sample consisted of blood, either unsorted or a sorted T cell fraction (not recorded which). Receptors were obtained from a male donor with ankylosing spondylitis.

This clonotype was detected a few times. The V gene is TRBV5-1, the J gene TRBJ2-5, with TRBD2 matching over 11 bases. The CDR3 contains 17 residues. Germline V gives CDR1 SGHRS, CDR2 YFSETQ. The trim removed 3 bases at V and 2 bases at J, leaving 9 bases unmatched. The CDR3 DNA sequence: TGCGCCAGCAGCTCCCAACCGGGACTAGCGGTTCAAGAGACCCAGTACTTC. It yields the protein CASSSQPGLAVQETQYF.

The chain carries TRBV20-1 and TRBJ2-6, with unresolved D. Per germline, CDR1 DFQATT and CDR2 SNEGSKA (reference sequence). V lost 3 bases and J lost 0, with 9 bases in between. The CDR3 length is 15 residues. The CDR3: CSARGWASGANVLTF. DNA of the CDR3: TGCAGTGCTAGGGGTTGGGCCTCTGGGGCCAACGTCCTGACTTTC.

This clonotype appeared many times. The V and J genes are TRBV20-1 and TRBJ2-3; the D is unclear. V lost 0 bases and J 4 bases, leaving 14 bases between the germline ends. Germline V lookup: CDR1 DFQATT, CDR2 SNEGSKA (reference sequence). The CDR3 consists of 15 residues. The CDR3 sequence is CSARDREGPPDTQYF. The CDR3 nucleotides are TGCAGTGCTAGAGACCGCGAAGGTCCTCCAGATACGCAGTATTTT.

J is TRBJ1-5 and V is TRBV7-2; D is ambiguous. V lost 3 bases and J 3 bases, leaving 9 bases between the germline ends. This CDR3 contains 14 residues. CDR1 and CDR2 (germline): SGHTA, FQGNSA. CDR3 region: CASSFAGANQPQHF. Written as DNA, the CDR3 is TGTGCCAGCAGCTTTGCGGGCGCCAATCAGCCCCAGCATTTT.

This clonotype was seen many times. The CDR3, as DNA: TGCGCCAGCAGCCTTATTGCGGGTGGGGTTCCGGCCTACGAGCAGTACTTC. Translated: CASSLIAGGVPAYEQYF. The chain employs TRBV4-3 and TRBJ2-7, with a weak D call TRBD2 (5 bases). With 4 bases removed from V and 2 bases from J, the gap between germline ends came to 21 bases. Germline V gene lookup returns CDR1 LGHNA and CDR2 YSLEER. The CDR3 runs to 17 residues.

At least ten counts were recorded for this clonotype. The chain has TRBV29-1 and TRBJ1-2; weak D call: TRBD1 (5 bases). Germline assignment: CDR1 SQVTM and CDR2 ANQGSEA. This CDR3 comprises 15 residues. The germline V and J ends were trimmed by 4 bases and 7 bases, with 22 bases remaining between them. Here the CDR3 DNA reads TGCAGCGTTGGAGGGACCCGGGGTTCCATTTTTGGCTACACCTTC. Protein product: CSVGGTRGSIFGYTF.

This chain connects TRBV5-6 to TRBJ1-4; no firm D call. The germline V gene has CDR1 SGHDT and CDR2 YYEEEE. This CDR3 is built from 14 residues. Trimming pared 3 bases from V and 8 bases from J, leaving 14 bases between. This CDR3 is CASSSLGRREKLFF. The CDR3 nucleotides read TGTGCCAGCAGCTCACTCGGTCGGCGGGAAAAACTGTTTTTT.

The chain links TRBV20-1 to TRBJ1-1; D is undetermined. V gave up 0 bases and J gave up 6 bases, with 8 bases separating them. The CDR3 length is 12 residues. Germline V gene sequence: CDR1 DFQATT, CDR2 SNEGSKA (reference sequence). The CDR3 is CSARDRTAEAFF. CDR3 sequence (DNA): TGCAGTGCTAGAGATCGCACAGCTGAAGCTTTCTTT.

This chain uses TRBV7-2 with TRBJ2-5; maybe TRBD1 (6 bases). The germline V and J ends were trimmed by 4 bases and 5 bases, with 17 bases remaining between them. This CDR3 spans 15 amino acids. CDR1 is SGHTA and CDR2 is FQGNSA in the germline V gene. CDR3: CASSSLQGGWETQYF. The DNA for the CDR3 is TGTGCCAGCAGCTCCCTACAGGGTGGATGGGAGACCCAGTACTTC.

Many counts were recorded for this clonotype. This chain uses TRBV6-1 with TRBJ2-5, with D possibly TRBD1 on 6 matching bases. Germline CDR1 is MNHNS and CDR2 is SASEGT. Trimming pared 7 bases from V and 8 bases from J, leaving 23 bases between. The CDR3 runs to 15 residues. The DNA for the CDR3 is TGTGCCAGCACCAAGACAGGTCTTCAGCAAGGAACCCAGTACTTC. Its protein product is CASTKTGLQQGTQYF.

This clonotype was recorded many times. The rearrangement links TRBV20-1 to TRBJ2-4; D is unclear. The CDR3 spans 12 residues. The germline gives CDR1 DFQATT, CDR2 SNEGSKA (reference sequence). Trimming took 3 bases from V and 9 from J, leaving 12 bases between them. CDR3 sequence: CSARAKASIQYF. CDR3 nucleotide sequence: TGCAGTGCTAGGGCCAAGGCTAGCATTCAGTACTTC.

The chain joins TRBV7-6 to TRBJ2-6; no firm D call. This CDR3 has 16 residues. The ends were cut back, 0 bases at V and 0 bases at J, with 6 bases in the middle. Germline V gene lookup returns CDR1 SGHVS and CDR2 FNYEAQ. The CDR3 sequence is CASSLAPGSGANVLTF. In nucleotides, the CDR3 is TGTGCCAGCAGCTTAGCGCCAGGCTCTGGGGCCAACGTCCTGACTTTC. Supplemented by reference TRBV7-6 and TRBJ2-6, the full variable domain reads GAGVSQSPRYKVTKRGQDVALRCDPISGHVSLYWYRQALGQGPEFLTYFNYEAQQDKSGLPNDRFSAERPEGSISTLTIQRTEQRDSAMYRCASSLAPGSGANVLTFGAGSRLTVL.

The chain employs TRBV15 and TRBJ2-5; 8 nucleotides line up with TRBD2. There are 15 residues in the CDR3. With V trimmed by 3 bases and J by 2 bases, 5 bases remained unmatched. CDR1 and CDR2 (germline): LNHNV, YYDKDF (reference sequence). The CDR3 DNA is TGTGCCACCAGCAGGGACCAGCGGGGGCAAGAGACCCAGTACTTC. It specifies CATSRDQRGQETQYF.

In this sample, this clonotype turned up many times. The J gene is TRBJ2-1, the V gene TRBV6-1, with TRBD1 matching 10 bases. V gave up 6 bases and J gave up 7 bases; unmatched junction bases: 9. The CDR3 runs to 15 residues. The germline V gene has CDR1 MNHNS and CDR2 SASEGT. CDR3 loop: CASRPPGQGVNEQFF. The CDR3, as DNA: TGTGCCAGCAGACCCCCAGGACAGGGGGTTAATGAGCAGTTCTTC.

This clonotype came up a few times. The chain couples TRBV12-3 or TRBV12-4 to TRBJ1-4, with D perhaps TRBD1 (5 bases). The CDR3 totals 15 residues. Between the trimmed V and J ends, which lost 5 bases and 10 bases, there was a span of 20 bases. CDR3 nucleotide sequence: TGTGCCAGCAGTCCCGATGGGGGGGTTAGAAGAAAACTGTTTTTT. Amino acids: CASSPDGGVRRKLFF.